This entry lists 32 T cell receptor beta chains sequenced from one sample in a study of blood T cell repertoires in COVID-19. The repertoire was sequenced with immunoSEQ multiplex PCR; TCRdb's copy has only in-frame clones and lacks some. The sample contains 150,000 to 200,000 clones, about 90% of which appear only once. The material sequenced was PBMCs or T cells enriched from blood (not recorded which). These receptors were obtained from a woman aged 18 to 35 who had recovered from COVID-19.

This chain joins TRBV5-1 and TRBJ2-7; TRBD1 matches at 8 bases. This CDR3 is 13 amino acids long. V lost 0 bases, J lost 6 bases, and 2 bases stayed unmatched. The germline V gene has CDR1 SGHRS and CDR2 YFSETQ. The CDR3 DNA reads TGCGCCAGCAGCTTGGACAGGGGGTTCGAGCAGTACTTC. It codes for CASSLDRGFEQYF.

This clone was observed a single time. The chain has TRBV6-6 and TRBJ2-3; D is perhaps TRBD1 (5 bases). The V end was cut by 5 bases, the J end by 2 bases, with 17 bases between. The CDR3 covers 16 residues. Per the germline V gene, CDR1 is MNHNY and CDR2 is SVGAGI (reference sequence). CDR3 residues: CASSPQVGRLTDTQYF. The CDR3 DNA reads TGTGCCAGCAGTCCCCAGGTGGGGCGACTCACAGATACGCAGTATTTT.

The chain links TRBV18 to TRBJ1-6; D is unresolved. Trimming left V 6 bases short and J 8 bases short, with 14 bases between. CDR3 length equals 14 residues. The germline gives CDR1 KGHSH, CDR2 LQKENI. For the CDR3, the DNA is TGTGCCAGCTCTCAGAGGGAGCTGGATTCACCCCTCCACTTT. It specifies CASSQRELDSPLHF.

V and J are TRBV4-2 and TRBJ1-5; tentative D call: TRBD1 (5 bases). CDR3 length equals 16 residues. In germline, CDR1 is LGHNA, CDR2 YNFKEQ. The V end was cut by 3 bases, the J end by 0 bases, with 12 bases between. The DNA for the CDR3 is TGTGCCAGCAGCCAGGGTAACAGGAATAGCAATCAGCCCCAGCATTTT. Its translation is CASSQGNRNSNQPQHF.

The chain combines TRBV12-3 or TRBV12-4 with TRBJ2-1; TRBD2 matches 7 bases. This CDR3 is 11 amino acids long. V was pared by 8 bases and J by 9 bases, with 4 bases of the junction left unmatched. CDR3 nucleotides: TGTGCCAGCGGACTAGGCGGTGAGCAGTTCTTC. Translating it yields CASGLGGEQFF.

The gene calls are TRBV7-8 and TRBJ1-1; 10 bases align to TRBD1. This CDR3 is 14 amino acids long. Per the germline V gene, CDR1 is SGHVS and CDR2 is FQNEAQ. V dropped 6 bases and J dropped 0; count of bases not matched to a gene: 1. The CDR3 loop is CASSGTGVNTEAFF. In nucleotides, the CDR3 is TGTGCCAGCAGTGGGACAGGGGTGAACACTGAAGCTTTCTTT.

This clone has ten or more counts. V and J are TRBV5-1 and TRBJ2-5; D is unclear. Trimming removed 4 bases at V and 3 bases at J, with 13 bases between. The CDR3 length is 14 residues. CDR1 SGHRS and CDR2 YFSETQ come from the germline V gene. The CDR3 coding sequence is TGCGCCAGCAGCCCCCTTGAGGTGAAAGAGACCCAGTACTTC. This gives the protein CASSPLEVKETQYF. Together with reference TRBV5-1 and TRBJ2-5, the CDR3 gives the full variable domain: KAGVTQTPRYLIKTRGQQVTLSCSPISGHRSVSWYQQTPGQGLQFLFEYFSETQRNKGNFPGRFSGRQFSNSRSEMNVSTLELGDSALYLCASSPLEVKETQYFGPGTRLLVL.

V and J are TRBV20-1 and TRBJ2-7; TRBD2 might be the D (5 bases). Trimming removed 4 bases from V and 6 bases from J, with 10 bases in between. The CDR3 totals 11 residues. CDR1 is DFQATT and CDR2 is SNEGSKA in the germline V gene (reference sequence). CDR3 in amino acids: CSATTSSEQYF. The CDR3 region has the DNA TGCAGTGCTACAACTAGTTCCGAGCAGTACTTC.

V usage is TRBV7-2 and J usage is TRBJ2-5, with TRBD2 matching over 12 bases. The trim removed 3 bases at V and 4 bases at J, leaving 12 bases unmatched. The CDR3 is 18 amino acids. The V gene's germline CDR1 is SGHTA and CDR2 FQGNSA. This CDR3 reads CASSFSQLAGGIAETQYF. CDR3 in DNA: TGTGCCAGCAGCTTTTCACAACTAGCGGGGGGTATAGCAGAGACCCAGTACTTC.

This chain joins TRBV6-1 and TRBJ2-4; 7 bases agree with TRBD1. V lost 2 bases, J lost 0 bases, and 4 bases stayed unmatched. The CDR3 covers 16 residues. Germline V CDR1 and CDR2: MNHNS, SASEGT. CDR3: CASSEWTGIAKNIQYF. In nucleotides, the CDR3 is TGTGCCAGCAGTGAATGGACAGGAATAGCCAAAAACATTCAGTACTTC.

V usage is TRBV5-6 and J usage is TRBJ2-1; 10 nucleotides agree with TRBD2. Germline assignment: CDR1 SGHDT and CDR2 YYEEEE. The CDR3 contains 16 residues. V gave up 1 base and J gave up 0 bases; unmatched junction bases: 1. The CDR3 loop reads CASSLLAGVSYNEQFF. CDR3 nucleotides: TGTGCCAGCAGCTTGCTAGCGGGGGTCTCCTACAATGAGCAGTTCTTC. The full variable domain, its missing parts supplied by reference TRBV5-6 and TRBJ2-1, is DAGVTQSPTHLIKTRGQQVTLRCSPKSGHDTVSWYQQALGQGPQFIFQYYEEEERQRGNFPDRFSGHQFPNYSSELNVNALLLGDSALYLCASSLLAGVSYNEQFFGPGTRLTVL.

Here the CDR3 DNA reads TGTGCCAGCAGCTTAAGGACAGGGGTTCGGGACACTGAAGCTTTCTTT. This translates into CASSLRTGVRDTEAFF. The rearrangement links TRBV5-8 to TRBJ1-1, with 9 bases identical to TRBD1. With V trimmed by 2 bases and J by 3 bases, 8 bases remained unmatched. The germline V gene encodes CDR1 SGHTS and CDR2 YDEGEE. The CDR3 is 16 amino acids.

This clone was recorded only once. This chain joins TRBV28 and TRBJ1-2, with D maybe TRBD1 (6 bases). The CDR3 extends over 15 amino acids. Trimming shortened V by 7 bases and J by 0 bases, and 15 bases separated the two germline ends. CDR1 and CDR2 (germline): MDHEN, SYDVKM. CDR3 sequence reads: CASTPHGDTNYGYTF. The CDR3 DNA reads as TGTGCCAGCACCCCGCACGGGGACACTAACTATGGCTACACCTTC.

This chain uses TRBV20-1 with TRBJ1-2; no firm D call. This CDR3 is 10 amino acids long. Germline values: CDR1 DFQATT, CDR2 SNEGSKA (reference sequence). Trimming left V 6 bases short and J 9 bases short, with 11 bases between. In DNA, the CDR3 is TGCAGTGCCGAGGCTGTTCGCTACACCTTC. It specifies CSAEAVRYTF.

The rearrangement joins TRBV9 to TRBJ2-7, with 11 bases fitting TRBD2. V trimming: 0 bases; J trimming: 7 bases; junction bases outside the gene matches: 12. The CDR3 sequence is 17 residues long. Germline V lookup: CDR1 SGDLS, CDR2 YYNGEE. The DNA for the CDR3 is TGTGCCAGCAGCGTAGGGCTAGCGGGAGGTTCGTGGCAAGAGCAGTACTTC. Its protein product is CASSVGLAGGSWQEQYF. Full variable domain (remainder filled in from reference TRBV9 and TRBJ2-7): DSGVTQTPKHLITATGQRVTLRCSPRSGDLSVYWYQQSLDQGLQFLIQYYNGEERAKGNILERFSAQQFPDLHSELNLSSLELGDSALYFCASSVGLAGGSWQEQYFGPGTRLTVT.

The chain couples TRBV18 to TRBJ1-5, with D possibly TRBD1 on 6 matching bases. CDR1 KGHSH and CDR2 LQKENI come from the germline V gene. This CDR3 is built from 14 residues. V was clipped by 3 bases and J by 5 bases, with 11 bases between them. The CDR3 here is CASSPGQPYQPQHF. In DNA form, the CDR3 reads TGTGCCAGCTCACCCGGACAGCCTTATCAGCCCCAGCATTTT.

The chain is built from TRBV27 and TRBJ2-7; D remains unclear. This CDR3 is 14 amino acids long. V lost 5 bases to trimming and J lost 2 bases, with 13 bases between them. Germline assignment: CDR1 MNHEY and CDR2 SMNVEV (reference sequence). CDR3: CASSPSTYPYEQYF. The CDR3, as DNA: TGTGCCAGCAGTCCTTCCACCTACCCCTACGAGCAGTACTTC.

This clone is a singleton in its sample. V usage is TRBV5-1 and J usage is TRBJ2-1; 8 bases map to TRBD2. V shed 0 bases and J 4 bases; nucleotides not matched to a gene: 6. Germline assignment: CDR1 SGHRS and CDR2 YFSETQ. The CDR3 covers 16 residues. DNA for the CDR3: TGCGCCAGCAGCTTGGCCGAGGCTAGCGGGTACAATGAGCAGTTCTTC. Residues: CASSLAEASGYNEQFF. Full variable domain (outside the CDR3, taken from reference TRBV5-1 and TRBJ2-1): KAGVTQTPRYLIKTRGQQVTLSCSPISGHRSVSWYQQTPGQGLQFLFEYFSETQRNKGNFPGRFSGRQFSNSRSEMNVSTLELGDSALYLCASSLAEASGYNEQFFGPGTRLTVL.

This chain connects TRBV2 to TRBJ2-1; 12 bases match TRBD1. The CDR3 is 14 amino acids. CDR1 is SNHLY and CDR2 is FYNNEI in the germline V gene. V lost 9 bases to trimming and J lost 9 bases; unmatched junction nucleotides: 9. The chain's CDR3 is CASVPGQGAGEQFF. The CDR3 DNA reads as TGTGCCAGTGTCCCGGGACAGGGGGCAGGTGAGCAGTTCTTC.

The chain is built from TRBV28 and TRBJ1-4, with 9 bases matching TRBD1. The V gene's germline CDR1 is MDHEN and CDR2 SYDVKM. The J segment lost 5 bases and the V segment lost 4 bases, leaving 5 bases of the junction unmatched. The CDR3 runs to 15 residues. The CDR3 DNA sequence: TGTGCCAGCAGTTCCGGACAGGGGATAAATGAAAAACTGTTTTTT. Amino acids: CASSSGQGINEKLFF.

This sequence joins TRBV5-4 and TRBJ2-7; 14 bases are a match to TRBD2. The CDR3 length is 16 residues. The V segment lost 4 bases and the J segment 3 bases; nucleotides outside the gene matches: 6. Germline V gene lookup returns CDR1 SGHNT and CDR2 YYREEE (reference sequence). CDR3 DNA: TGTGCCAGCAGCCTCGGGACTAGCGGGGGAGTCTACGAGCAGTACTTC. It encodes CASSLGTSGGVYEQYF.

The chain recombines TRBV5-1 with TRBJ1-3, with D perhaps matching TRBD1 (6 bases). CDR3 length: 17 amino acids. Trimming removed 1 base from V and 2 bases from J, with 16 bases in between. CDR1 and CDR2 (germline): SGHRS, YFSETQ. DNA for the CDR3: TGCGCCAGCAGCTTGAGTGGGGGACAAGCGCCTGGAAACACCATATATTTT. It codes for CASSLSGGQAPGNTIYF.

The chain combines TRBV28 with TRBJ2-1; possibly TRBD2 for D (6 bases). V was shortened by 6 bases and J by 0 bases, with 18 bases between the two germline ends. Germline assignment: CDR1 MDHEN and CDR2 SYDVKM. The CDR3 runs to 17 residues. The CDR3 here is CASRNLGRSDSYNEQFF. CDR3 coding DNA: TGTGCCAGCAGAAACCTAGGGAGGTCAGACTCCTACAATGAGCAGTTCTTC.

This sequence joins TRBV5-1 and TRBJ2-6; tentatively, D is TRBD1 (6 bases). CDR1 is SGHRS, CDR2 YFSETQ, per germline. The CDR3 loop spans 18 amino acids. V lost 0 bases and J 2 bases, leaving 15 bases between the germline ends. The DNA for the CDR3 is TGCGCCAGCAGCTTGGGCGGCAATACAGGGACTGGGGCCAACGTCCTGACTTTC. It yields the protein CASSLGGNTGTGANVLTF.

The genes are TRBV10-3 and TRBJ1-5; D gene uncertain. V was pared by 5 bases and J by 2 bases, with 10 bases between. CDR3 size: 14 residues. CDR1 is ENHRY and CDR2 is SYGVKD in the germline V gene. The CDR3 sequence is CAISSTGGNQPQHF. DNA for the CDR3: TGTGCCATCAGTAGCACGGGAGGCAATCAGCCCCAGCATTTT.

The genes are TRBV4-1 and TRBJ1-1; D is undetermined. CDR3 size: 14 residues. Trimming stripped 1 base from V and 5 bases from J, with 11 bases between. CDR1 is MGHRA and CDR2 is YSYEKL in the germline V gene. The CDR3 here is CASSQGQVRTEAFF. The DNA of the CDR3 is TGCGCCAGCAGCCAAGGTCAGGTAAGGACTGAAGCTTTCTTT.

CDR3 region: CASSWEAAGAYEQYF. DNA of the CDR3: TGCGCCAGCAGCTGGGAGGCCGCGGGGGCCTACGAGCAGTACTTC. This sequence joins TRBV5-1 and TRBJ2-7, with 7 bases aligning to TRBD2. V dropped 3 bases and J dropped 2; count of bases not matched to a gene: 8. The germline V gene encodes CDR1 SGHRS and CDR2 YFSETQ. The CDR3 runs 15 residues.

This clone was recorded only once. The chain recombines TRBV4-2 with TRBJ1-6, with D tentatively TRBD1 (6 bases). Germline CDR1 reads LGHNA; CDR2 reads YNFKEQ. The V end was cut by 2 bases, the J end by 5 bases, with 10 bases between. The CDR3 extends over 15 amino acids. In DNA, the CDR3 is TGTGCCAGCAGCCAAACCGACAGGAATAATTCACCCCTCCACTTT. Residues: CASSQTDRNNSPLHF.

The chain uses TRBV5-1 and TRBJ2-7, with 9 nucleotides matching TRBD1. Looked up from germline, CDR1 is SGHRS and CDR2 is YFSETQ. CDR3 length: 14 residues. V trimming: 4 bases; J trimming: 7 bases; junction bases outside the gene matches: 9. The CDR3 loop reads CASSLRTGAGEQYF. Here the CDR3 DNA reads TGCGCCAGCAGCCTAAGGACAGGGGCGGGAGAGCAGTACTTC. The full variable domain, rest sourced from reference TRBV5-1 and TRBJ2-7, is KAGVTQTPRYLIKTRGQQVTLSCSPISGHRSVSWYQQTPGQGLQFLFEYFSETQRNKGNFPGRFSGRQFSNSRSEMNVSTLELGDSALYLCASSLRTGAGEQYFGPGTRLTVT.

The chain joins TRBV2 to TRBJ2-1; the match to TRBD2 covers 9 bases. The germline CDR1 and CDR2 sequences are SNHLY and FYNNEI. The CDR3 length is 17 residues. V shed 6 bases, J shed 8 bases, and the junction held 17 bases outside the gene matches. The DNA for the CDR3 is TGTGCCAGCAGGATGGGGTTCATAGCGGGAGTTGGCGATGAGCAGTTCTTC. Its translation is CASRMGFIAGVGDEQFF.

The chain carries TRBV25-1 and TRBJ1-2; the D gene is possibly TRBD1 (6 bases). V lost 7 bases and J lost 6, with 12 bases in between. The CDR3 runs to 12 residues. The germline gives CDR1 MGHDK, CDR2 SYGVNS. The CDR3 spells CASTGGANGYTF. In nucleotides, the CDR3 is TGTGCCAGCACCGGGGGGGCGAATGGCTACACCTTC.

The chain couples TRBV19 to TRBJ1-2, with 8 nucleotides matching TRBD1. The junction had 5 bases not matched to a gene; V was cut back by 4 bases and J by 1 base. CDR1 LNHDA and CDR2 SQIVND come from the germline V gene (reference sequence). This CDR3 spans 15 amino acids. The CDR3 nucleotides read TGTGCCAGTAGTAAACGACAGGGGAGTAACTATGGCTACACCTTC. Protein: CASSKRQGSNYGYTF.